The subject of this entry is one TCR beta chain. An end of the junction differs from the germline gene, which may be a read error. The sample originates from a study of blood T cells in healthy people across ages. PCR was performed a second time for about 7 to 12 cycles using a sample-barcoded 5' primer and a J-beta primer mix. TCRdb called the 5' RACE reads again in MiXCR, with one record for every CDR3 protein. The data contain about 730,000 distinct CDR3 sequences, roughly 43% of them singletons. The specimen sequenced was blood. This TCR was recovered from a woman aged 60-75 years in good health.

CDR3 protein: CASSLEALGLRDEQFF. In nucleotides, the CDR3 is TGCGCCAGCAGTTTAGAGGCGTTGGGACTACGCGATGAGCAGTTCTTC. The V call is TRBV28, the J call TRBJ2-1, with 7 bases lining up with TRBD2. The CDR3 consists of 16 residues. Germline loops: CDR1 MDHEN, CDR2 SYDVKM.